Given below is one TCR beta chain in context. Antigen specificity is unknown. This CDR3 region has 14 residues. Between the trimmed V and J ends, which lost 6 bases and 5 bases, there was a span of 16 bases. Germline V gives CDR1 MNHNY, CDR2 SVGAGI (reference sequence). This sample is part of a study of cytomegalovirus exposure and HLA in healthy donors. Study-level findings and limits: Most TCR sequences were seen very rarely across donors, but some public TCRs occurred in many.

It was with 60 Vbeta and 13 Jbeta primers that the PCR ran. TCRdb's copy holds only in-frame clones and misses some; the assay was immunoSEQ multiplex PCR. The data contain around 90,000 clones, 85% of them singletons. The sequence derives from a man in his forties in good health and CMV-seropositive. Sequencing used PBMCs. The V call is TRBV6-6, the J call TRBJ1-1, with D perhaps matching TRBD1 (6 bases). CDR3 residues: CASRERQVDTEAFF. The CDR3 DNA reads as TGTGCCAGCAGAGAAAGACAGGTTGATACTGAAGCTTTCTTT.